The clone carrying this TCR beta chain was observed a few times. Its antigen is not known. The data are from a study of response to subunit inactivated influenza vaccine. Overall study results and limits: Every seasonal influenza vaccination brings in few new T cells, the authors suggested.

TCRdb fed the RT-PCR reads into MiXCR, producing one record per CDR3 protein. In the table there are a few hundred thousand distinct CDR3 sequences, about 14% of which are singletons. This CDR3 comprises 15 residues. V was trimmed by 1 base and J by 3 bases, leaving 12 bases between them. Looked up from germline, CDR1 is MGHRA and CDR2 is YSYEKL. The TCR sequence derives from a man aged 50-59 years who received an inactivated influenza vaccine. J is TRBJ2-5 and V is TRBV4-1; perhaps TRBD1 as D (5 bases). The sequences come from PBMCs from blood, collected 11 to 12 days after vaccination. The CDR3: CASSQAATEKETQYF. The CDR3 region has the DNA TGCGCCAGCAGCCAAGCTGCGACAGAGAAAGAGACCCAGTACTTC.